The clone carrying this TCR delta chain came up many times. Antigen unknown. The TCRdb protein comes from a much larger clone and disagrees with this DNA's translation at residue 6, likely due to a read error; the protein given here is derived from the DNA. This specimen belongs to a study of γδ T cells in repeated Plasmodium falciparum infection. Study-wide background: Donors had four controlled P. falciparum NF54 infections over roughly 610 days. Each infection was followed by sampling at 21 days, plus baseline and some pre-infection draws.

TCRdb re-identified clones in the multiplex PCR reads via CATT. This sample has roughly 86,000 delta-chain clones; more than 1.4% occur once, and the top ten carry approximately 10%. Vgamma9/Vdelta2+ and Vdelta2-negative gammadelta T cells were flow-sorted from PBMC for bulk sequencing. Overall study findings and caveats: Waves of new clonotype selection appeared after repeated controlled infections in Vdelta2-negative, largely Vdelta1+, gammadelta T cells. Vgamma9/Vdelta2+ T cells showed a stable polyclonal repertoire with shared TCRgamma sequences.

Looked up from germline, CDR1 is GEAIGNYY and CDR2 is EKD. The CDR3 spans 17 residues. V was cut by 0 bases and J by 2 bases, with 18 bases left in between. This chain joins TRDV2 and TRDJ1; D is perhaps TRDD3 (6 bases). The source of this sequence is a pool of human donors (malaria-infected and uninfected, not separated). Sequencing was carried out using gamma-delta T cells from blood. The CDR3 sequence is CACDTAGEAPRTDKLIF. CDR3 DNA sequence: TGTGCCTGTGACACCGCGGGGGAGGCCCCGAGAACCGATAAACTCATCTTT.